These T cell receptor beta chains were read from a single sample in a study of radiation and T cells in renal cell carcinoma. The repertoire was sequenced with immunoSEQ multiplex PCR; TCRdb's copy has only in-frame clones and lacks some. The sample lists approximately 86,000 clones; around four fifths were seen once. This sample comprised blood, obtained from a patient whose treatment included radiotherapy and nephrectomy. Receptors were obtained from a man aged 45-65 years with renal cell carcinoma. CDR3s include the opening cysteine and the closing phenylalanine or tryptophan. The D gene is left open where the match is weak. The size entry is marked missing in some rows and otherwise reads once, few, many or a size class.

V	J	D	size	DNA	CDR3
TRBV11-2	TRBJ2-3	TRBD2	.	TGTGCCAGCAGCTTAGCAGGGCGGGGGGACGCAGATACGCAGTATTTT	CASSLAGRGDADTQYF
TRBV27	TRBJ2-3	.	.	TGTGCCAGCAGTCCCTTCGTCGGGGCCGACACAGATACGCAGTATTTT	CASSPFVGADTDTQYF
TRBV7-9	TRBJ2-2	TRBD2	.	TGTGCCAGCAGCTTCGGGACTAGCCACACCGGGGAGCTGTTTTTT	CASSFGTSHTGELFF
TRBV19	TRBJ2-5	.	.	TGTGCCAGTAGCCAGGGTATCATGGAGACCCAGTACTTC	CASSQGIMETQYF
TRBV7-9	TRBJ2-1	.	.	TGTGCCAGCAGCTTATCGGTGGGGTCCGAGGGGAACTACAATGAGCAGTTCTTC	CASSLSVGSEGNYNEQFF
TRBV6-5	TRBJ1-5	.	few	TGTGCCAGCAGGGGGACGGGGGATAGGCCCCAGCATTTT	CASRGTGDRPQHF
TRBV13	TRBJ2-3	.	.	TGTGCCAGCAGCCAGGGGGGGACAGATACGCAGTATTTT	CASSQGGTDTQYF
TRBV2	TRBJ2-2	.	.	TGTGCTAACAGCCCCGCGGGGCCCAGCACCGGGGAGCTGTTTTTT	CANSPAGPSTGELFF
TRBV7-2	TRBJ2-5	TRBD2	.	TGTGCCAGCAGCTTTCAGCGGGGCATACAAGAGACCCAGTACTTC	CASSFQRGIQETQYF
TRBV28	TRBJ1-1	TRBD1	.	TGTGCCAGCAGTTTCGACAGGGTGAGGACTGAAGCTTTCTTT	CASSFDRVRTEAFF
TRBV27	TRBJ2-7	.	.	TGTGCCAGCAGTCCCAATACCGGGTCGGGGTTCTACGAGCAGTACTTC	CASSPNTGSGFYEQYF
TRBV18	TRBJ1-1	.	.	TGTGCCAGCTCACCTGGCAGGGGCCTATCGGAAACTGAAGCTTTCTTT	CASSPGRGLSETEAFF
TRBV9	TRBJ2-2	.	once	TGTGCCAGCGCACCCGGGACCCCTGCGGAGGAGACCGGGGAGCTGTTTTTT	CASAPGTPAEETGELFF
TRBV2	TRBJ2-2	.	.	TGTGCCAGCAGCTGGGGGGATACGAACACCGGGGAGCTGTTTTTT	CASSWGDTNTGELFF
TRBV5-1	TRBJ2-1	.	once	TGCGCCAGCAGCCTACAGCCGGGGAGCTCCTACAATGAGCAGTTCTTC	CASSLQPGSSYNEQFF
TRBV11-2	TRBJ2-7	TRBD2	.	TGTGCCAGCAGCCCCGCTAGCGGGAGTCTTAACGAGCAGTACTTC	CASSPASGSLNEQYF
TRBV19	TRBJ1-6	.	.	TGTGCCAGTAGTGGGGACACGCTAACCCTCCACTTT	CASSGDTLTLHF
TRBV19	TRBJ1-5	TRBD1	.	TGTGCCAGTAGGCTACAGGGGCCCAATCAGCCCCAGCATTTT	CASRLQGPNQPQHF
TRBV23-1	TRBJ1-5	.	.	TGCGCCAGCAGTTCACCTAGGGATCAGCCCCAGCATTTT	CASSSPRDQPQHF
TRBV4-1	TRBJ1-6	TRBD1	.	TGCGCCAGCAGCCAAACAGGGACAGCTTTCCTTTTACCCCTCCACTTT	CASSQTGTAFLLPLHF
TRBV7-9	TRBJ2-7	.	.	TGTGCCAGCAGCTTTGACAGCCACGAGCAGTACTTC	CASSFDSHEQYF
TRBV6-6	TRBJ2-5	TRBD2	.	TGTGCCAGCCAACTAGCGGGGACCCAAGAGACCCAGTACTTC	CASQLAGTQETQYF
TRBV5-1	TRBJ1-2	.	.	TGCGCCAGCAGCGTATCGGGGGCGGAAGATTCTAACTATGGCTACACCTTC	CASSVSGAEDSNYGYTF
TRBV6-1	TRBJ2-3	.	.	TGTGCCAGCGGTGGGAATAGACCCGATACGCAGTATTTT	CASGGNRPDTQYF
TRBV11-3	TRBJ2-7	.	.	TGTGCCAGCAGCTTCCGGTGGGGCTACGAGCAGTACTTC	CASSFRWGYEQYF
TRBV9	TRBJ2-2	.	.	TGTGCCAGCAGCGTTCGGGGGGCTCTCTTGGACACCGGGGAGCTGTTTTTT	CASSVRGALLDTGELFF
TRBV10-3	TRBJ1-2	.	.	TGTGCCATCAGTGAGTCCTTGGACCGGCGTTCTCACACCTTC	CAISESLDRRSHTF
TRBV5-4	TRBJ2-2	.	.	TGTGCCAGCAGCTTGGTACAAGACACCGGGGAGCTGTTTTTT	CASSLVQDTGELFF
TRBV7-2	TRBJ1-4	.	.	TGTGCCAGCAGCCTCCGTGCAACTAATGAAAAACTGTTTTTT	CASSLRATNEKLFF
TRBV28	TRBJ1-4	.	.	TGTGCCAGCAGGGCACAGGGTATGGAAAAACTGTTTTTT	CASRAQGMEKLFF
TRBV10-3	TRBJ1-4	.	.	TGTGCCATCAGCTTTGCCAAGGGTAATGAAAAACTGTTTTTT	CAISFAKGNEKLFF